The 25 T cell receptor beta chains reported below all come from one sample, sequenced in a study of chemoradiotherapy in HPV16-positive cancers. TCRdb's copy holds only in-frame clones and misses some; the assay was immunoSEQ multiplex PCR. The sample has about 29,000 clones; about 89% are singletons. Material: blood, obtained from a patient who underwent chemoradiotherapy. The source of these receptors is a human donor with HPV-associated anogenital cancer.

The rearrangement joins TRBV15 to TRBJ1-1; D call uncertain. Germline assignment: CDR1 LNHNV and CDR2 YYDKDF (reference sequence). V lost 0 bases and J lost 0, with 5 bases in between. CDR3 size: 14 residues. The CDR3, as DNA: TGTGCCACCAGCAGAGATGAGGTGAACACTGAAGCTTTCTTT. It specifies CATSRDEVNTEAFF.

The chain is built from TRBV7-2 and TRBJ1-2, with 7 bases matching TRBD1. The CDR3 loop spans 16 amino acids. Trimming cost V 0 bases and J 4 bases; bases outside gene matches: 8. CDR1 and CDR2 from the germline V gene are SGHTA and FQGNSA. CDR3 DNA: TGTGCCAGCAGCTTAGCCCGGGTGGCAGGGGGCTATGGCTACACCTTC. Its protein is CASSLARVAGGYGYTF.

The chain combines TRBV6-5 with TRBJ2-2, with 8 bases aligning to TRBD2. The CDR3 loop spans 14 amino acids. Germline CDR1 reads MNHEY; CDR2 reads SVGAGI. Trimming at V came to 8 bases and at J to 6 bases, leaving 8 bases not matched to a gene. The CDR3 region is CASSREGQPGELFF. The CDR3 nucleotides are TGTGCCAGCTCACGGGAGGGCCAGCCCGGGGAGCTGTTTTTT.

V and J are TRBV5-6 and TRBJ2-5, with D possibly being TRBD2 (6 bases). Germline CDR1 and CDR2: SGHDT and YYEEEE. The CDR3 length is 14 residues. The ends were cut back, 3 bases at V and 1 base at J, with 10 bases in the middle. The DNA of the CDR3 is TGTGCCAGCAGCTGGCCGGGACTCCAAGAGACCCAGTACTTC. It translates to CASSWPGLQETQYF.

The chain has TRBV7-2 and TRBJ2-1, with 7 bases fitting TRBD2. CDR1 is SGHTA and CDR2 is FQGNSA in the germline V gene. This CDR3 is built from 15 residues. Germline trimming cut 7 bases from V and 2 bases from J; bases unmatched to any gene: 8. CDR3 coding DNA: TGTGCCAGCATTGGCGGGAGTAGTACCTACAATGAGCAGTTCTTC. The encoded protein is CASIGGSSTYNEQFF.

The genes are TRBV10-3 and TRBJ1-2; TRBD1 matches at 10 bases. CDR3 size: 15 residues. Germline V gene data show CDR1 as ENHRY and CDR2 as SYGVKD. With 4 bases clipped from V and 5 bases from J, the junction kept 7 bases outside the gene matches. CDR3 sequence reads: CAISGPGQGKYGYTF. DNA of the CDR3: TGTGCCATCAGTGGGCCGGGACAGGGGAAATATGGCTACACCTTC.

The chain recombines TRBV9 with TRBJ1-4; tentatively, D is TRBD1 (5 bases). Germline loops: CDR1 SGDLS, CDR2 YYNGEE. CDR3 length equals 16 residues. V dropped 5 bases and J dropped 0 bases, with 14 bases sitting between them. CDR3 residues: CASSRQATATNEKLFF. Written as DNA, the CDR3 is TGTGCCAGCAGTCGCCAAGCGACAGCAACTAATGAAAAACTGTTTTTT.

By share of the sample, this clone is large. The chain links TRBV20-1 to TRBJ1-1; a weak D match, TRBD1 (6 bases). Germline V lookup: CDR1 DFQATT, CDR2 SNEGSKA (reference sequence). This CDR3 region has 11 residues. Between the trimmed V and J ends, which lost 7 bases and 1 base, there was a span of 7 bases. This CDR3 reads CSGGGNTEAFF. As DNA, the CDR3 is TGCAGTGGAGGGGGGAACACTGAAGCTTTCTTT.

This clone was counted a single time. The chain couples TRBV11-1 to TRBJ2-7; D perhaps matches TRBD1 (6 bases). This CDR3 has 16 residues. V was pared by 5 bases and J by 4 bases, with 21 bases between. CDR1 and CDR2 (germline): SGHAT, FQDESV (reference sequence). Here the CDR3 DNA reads TGTGCCAGCAGCCCTGGGGCCGCAGGGGCCAAATACGAGCAGTACTTC. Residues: CASSPGAAGAKYEQYF.

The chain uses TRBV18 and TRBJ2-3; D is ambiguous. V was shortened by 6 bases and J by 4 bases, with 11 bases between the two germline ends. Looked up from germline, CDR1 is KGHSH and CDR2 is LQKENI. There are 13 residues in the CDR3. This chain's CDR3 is CASSPLLPDTQYF. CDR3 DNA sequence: TGTGCCAGCTCCCCCCTTCTACCAGATACGCAGTATTTT.

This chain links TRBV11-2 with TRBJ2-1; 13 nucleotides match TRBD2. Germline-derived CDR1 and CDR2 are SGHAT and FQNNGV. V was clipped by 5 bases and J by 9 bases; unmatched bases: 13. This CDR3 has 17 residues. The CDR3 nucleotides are TGTGCCAGCAGCATCCTACGGGGACTAGCGGGACCTACTGAGCAGTTCTTC. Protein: CASSILRGLAGPTEQFF.

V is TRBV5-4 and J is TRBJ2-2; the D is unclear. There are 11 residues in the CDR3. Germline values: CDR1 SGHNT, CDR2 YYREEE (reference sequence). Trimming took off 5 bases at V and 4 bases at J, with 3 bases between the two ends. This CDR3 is CASSFTGELFF. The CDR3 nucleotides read TGTGCCAGCAGTTTCACCGGGGAGCTGTTTTTT. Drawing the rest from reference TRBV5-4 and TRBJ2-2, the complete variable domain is ETGVTQSPTHLIKTRGQQVTLRCSSQSGHNTVSWYQQALGQGPQFIFQYYREEENGRGNFPPRFSGLQFPNYSSELNVNALELDDSALYLCASSFTGELFFGEGSRLTVL.

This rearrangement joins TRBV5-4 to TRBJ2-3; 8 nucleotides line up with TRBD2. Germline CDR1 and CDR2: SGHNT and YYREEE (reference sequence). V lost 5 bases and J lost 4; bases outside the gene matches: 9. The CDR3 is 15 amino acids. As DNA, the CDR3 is TGTGCCAGCAGGCTCCGGGGGGGACTAGCAGATACGCAGTATTTT. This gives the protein CASRLRGGLADTQYF.

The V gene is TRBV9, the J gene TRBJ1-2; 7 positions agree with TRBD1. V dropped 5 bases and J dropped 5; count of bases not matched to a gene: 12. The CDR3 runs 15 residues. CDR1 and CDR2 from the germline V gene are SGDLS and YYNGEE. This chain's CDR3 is CASSTHDRVTYGYTF. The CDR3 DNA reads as TGTGCCAGCAGTACTCACGACAGGGTTACTTATGGCTACACCTTC.

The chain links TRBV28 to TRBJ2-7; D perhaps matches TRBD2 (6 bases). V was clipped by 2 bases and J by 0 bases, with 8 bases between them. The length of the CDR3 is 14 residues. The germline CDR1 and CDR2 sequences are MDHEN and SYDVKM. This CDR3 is CASSLAGLSYEQYF. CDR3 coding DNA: TGTGCCAGCAGTTTAGCGGGGCTCTCCTACGAGCAGTACTTC.

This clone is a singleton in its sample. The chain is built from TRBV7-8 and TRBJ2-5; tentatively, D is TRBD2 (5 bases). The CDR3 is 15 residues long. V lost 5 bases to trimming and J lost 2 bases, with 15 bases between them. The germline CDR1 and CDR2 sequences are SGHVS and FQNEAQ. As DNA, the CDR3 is TGTGCCAGCAGCCCCCTGTCAGGAGGTCAAGAGACCCAGTACTTC. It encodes CASSPLSGGQETQYF.

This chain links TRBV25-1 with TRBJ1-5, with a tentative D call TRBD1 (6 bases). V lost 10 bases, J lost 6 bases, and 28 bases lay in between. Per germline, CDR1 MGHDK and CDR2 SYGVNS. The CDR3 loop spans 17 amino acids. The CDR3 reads CATPLRQASYFGQPQHF. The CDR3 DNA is TGTGCCACCCCTCTAAGACAGGCTTCCTATTTCGGTCAGCCCCAGCATTTT.

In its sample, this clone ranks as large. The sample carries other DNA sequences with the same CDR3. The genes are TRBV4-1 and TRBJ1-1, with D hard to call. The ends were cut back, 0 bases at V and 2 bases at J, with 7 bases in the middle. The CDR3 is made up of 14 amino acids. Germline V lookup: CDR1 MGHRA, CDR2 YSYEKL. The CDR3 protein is CASSQDAGNTEAFF. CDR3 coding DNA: TGCGCCAGCAGCCAAGATGCGGGAAACACTGAAGCTTTCTTT.

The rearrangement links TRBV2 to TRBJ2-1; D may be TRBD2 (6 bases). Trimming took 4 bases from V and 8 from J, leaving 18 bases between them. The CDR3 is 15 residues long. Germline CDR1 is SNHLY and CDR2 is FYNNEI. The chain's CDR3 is CASSATSSIYDEQFF. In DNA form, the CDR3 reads TGTGCCAGCAGTGCTACTAGCTCCATTTACGATGAGCAGTTCTTC.

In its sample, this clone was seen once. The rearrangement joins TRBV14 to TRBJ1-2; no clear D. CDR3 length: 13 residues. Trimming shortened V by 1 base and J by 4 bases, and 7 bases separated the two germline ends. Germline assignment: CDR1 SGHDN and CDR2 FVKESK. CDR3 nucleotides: TGTGCCAGCAGCCAAGGATCCATCTATGGCTACACCTTC. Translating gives CASSQGSIYGYTF. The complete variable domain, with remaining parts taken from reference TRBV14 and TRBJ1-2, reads EAGVTQFPSHSVIEKGQTVTLRCDPISGHDNLYWYRRVMGKEIKFLLHFVKESKQDESGMPNNRFLAERTGGTYSTLKVQPAELEDSGVYFCASSQGSIYGYTFGSGTRLTVV.

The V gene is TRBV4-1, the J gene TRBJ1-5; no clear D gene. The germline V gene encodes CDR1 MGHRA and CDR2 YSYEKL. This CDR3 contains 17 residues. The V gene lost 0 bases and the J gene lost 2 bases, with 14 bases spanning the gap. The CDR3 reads CASSQDPRVYGNQPQHF. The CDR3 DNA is TGCGCCAGCAGCCAAGATCCGAGGGTTTACGGCAATCAGCCCCAGCATTTT.

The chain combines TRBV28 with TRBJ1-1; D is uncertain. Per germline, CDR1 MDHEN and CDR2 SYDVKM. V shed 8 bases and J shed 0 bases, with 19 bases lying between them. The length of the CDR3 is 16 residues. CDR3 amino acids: CASVPSSGSMNTEAFF. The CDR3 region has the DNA TGTGCCAGCGTACCTTCCTCGGGGTCGATGAACACTGAAGCTTTCTTT.

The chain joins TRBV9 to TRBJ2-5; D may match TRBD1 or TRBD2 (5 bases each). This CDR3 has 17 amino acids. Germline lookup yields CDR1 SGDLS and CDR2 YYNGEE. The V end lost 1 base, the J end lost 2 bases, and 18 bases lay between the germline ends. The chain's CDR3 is CASSVTGTQMGQETQYF. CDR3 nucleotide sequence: TGTGCCAGCAGCGTAACCGGGACCCAAATGGGACAAGAGACCCAGTACTTC.

The CDR3 sequence: CASSLGSSGSTDTQYF. CDR3 DNA: TGCGCCAGCAGCTTGGGCAGTAGCGGTAGCACAGATACGCAGTATTTT. V and J are TRBV5-1 and TRBJ2-3, with D possibly being TRBD2 (6 bases). Germline assignment: CDR1 SGHRS and CDR2 YFSETQ. The V and J ends lost 0 bases and 0 bases respectively, with 11 bases between them. There are 16 residues in the CDR3.

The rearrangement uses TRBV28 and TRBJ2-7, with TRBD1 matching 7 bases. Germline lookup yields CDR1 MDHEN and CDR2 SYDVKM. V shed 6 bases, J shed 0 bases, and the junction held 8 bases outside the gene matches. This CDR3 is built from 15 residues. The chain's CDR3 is CASSQGGASSYEQYF. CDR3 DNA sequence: TGTGCCAGCAGCCAAGGGGGCGCTAGCTCCTACGAGCAGTACTTC.